These 25 T cell receptor beta chains originate from one sample sequenced in a study of blood T cell repertoires in COVID-19. Using immunoSEQ multiplex PCR, the repertoire was profiled, and TCRdb retains in-frame clones only, with some absent. The data show 30,000 to 40,000 clones, about 92% seen once. What was sequenced was peripheral blood. The receptors were gathered from a male donor with active COVID-19.

CDR3 in DNA: TGTGCCAGCAGTGAAAGGGGTTTGGATAATTCACCCCTCCACTTT. This sequence encodes CASSERGLDNSPLHF. The chain recombines TRBV6-1 with TRBJ1-6; possibly TRBD1 for D (5 bases). The V gene's germline CDR1 is MNHNS and CDR2 SASEGT. CDR3 length: 15 residues. Trimming removed 2 bases at V and 5 bases at J, with 10 bases between.

This rearrangement joins TRBV6-2 or TRBV6-3 to TRBJ1-1; 9 nucleotides align to TRBD1. There are 14 residues in the CDR3. From germline, CDR1 is MNHEY and CDR2 SVGEGT. After removal of 2 bases from V and 6 bases from J, the junction contained 4 bases not matched to a gene. CDR3 in DNA: TGTGCCAGCAGTTACACGGGACAGGGCGCTGAAGCTTTCTTT. Its translation: CASSYTGQGAEAFF.

To note about this clone: Relative to the germline gene, one junction end is altered; a read error may explain this. This chain uses TRBV11-2 with TRBJ2-7; possible D gene TRBD2, 6 bases. Germline-derived CDR1 and CDR2 are SGHAT and FQNNGV. The CDR3 extends over 9 amino acids. CDR3 amino acids: CASSLGDSF. The CDR3 DNA reads as TGTGCCAGCAGCTTAGGGGACTCTTTC.

This rearrangement joins TRBV30 to TRBJ2-7; a weak D match, TRBD2 (7 bases). The CDR3 length is 14 residues. Trimming shortened V by 0 bases and J by 0 bases, and 9 bases separated the two germline ends. The germline V gene has CDR1 GTSNPN and CDR2 SVGIG (reference sequence). The CDR3: CAWSVGGASYEQYF. The CDR3 DNA is TGTGCCTGGAGTGTAGGGGGGGCCTCCTACGAGCAGTACTTC.

The J gene is TRBJ2-7, the V gene TRBV5-6; 11 nucleotides match TRBD1. Germline V gives CDR1 SGHDT, CDR2 YYEEEE. The ends lost 2 bases at V and 3 bases at J; junction bases unmatched: 1. There are 14 residues in the CDR3. The CDR3 sequence is CASSFGTGGYEQYF. The CDR3 DNA sequence: TGTGCCAGCAGCTTCGGGACAGGGGGCTACGAGCAGTACTTC.

The chain joins TRBV7-2 to TRBJ2-4, with D possibly being TRBD2 (7 bases). Germline lookup yields CDR1 SGHTA and CDR2 FQGNSA. CDR3 length: 14 amino acids. The V gene lost 5 bases and the J gene lost 4 bases, with 12 bases spanning the gap. The DNA for the CDR3 is TGTGCCAGCAGCCCGGGGGGCAGTAAAAACATTCAGTACTTC. It codes for CASSPGGSKNIQYF. The full variable domain, completed using reference TRBV7-2 and TRBJ2-4, is GAGVSQSPSNKVTEKGKDVELRCDPISGHTALYWYRQSLGQGLEFLIYFQGNSAPDKSGLPSDRFSAERTGGSVSTLTIQRTQQEDSAVYLCASSPGGSKNIQYFGAGTRLSVL.

The chain combines TRBV7-2 with TRBJ1-1, with unresolved D. This CDR3 is 12 amino acids long. With 0 bases removed from V and 4 bases from J, the gap between germline ends came to 3 bases. The V gene's germline CDR1 is SGHTA and CDR2 FQGNSA. DNA for the CDR3: TGTGCCAGCAGCTTAGCCGGCACTGAAGCTTTCTTT. Protein product: CASSLAGTEAFF.

This chain uses TRBV29-1 with TRBJ1-2; the match to TRBD1 covers 10 bases. Germline CDR1 and CDR2: SQVTM and ANQGSEA. V gave up 6 bases and J gave up 6 bases; unmatched junction bases: 19. The CDR3 runs 17 residues. CDR3 nucleotide sequence: TGCAGCGTAACCGCCGGCTCGACAGGGGGCAAATCCGATGGCTACACCTTC. As protein: CSVTAGSTGGKSDGYTF.

V is TRBV19 and J is TRBJ2-7; TRBD2 matches 7 bases. Germline V CDR1 and CDR2: LNHDA, SQIVND (reference sequence). This CDR3 comprises 14 residues. J gave up 3 bases and V 5 bases, and 7 bases lay outside the gene matches. CDR3 amino acids: CASSGGGRFYEQYF. The CDR3 coding sequence is TGTGCCAGTAGTGGGGGGGGACGGTTCTACGAGCAGTACTTC. Drawing the rest from reference TRBV19 and TRBJ2-7, the complete variable domain is DGGITQSPKYLFRKEGQNVTLSCEQNLNHDAMYWYRQDPGQGLRLIYYSQIVNDFQKGDIAEGYSVSREKKESFPLTVTSAQKNPTAFYLCASSGGGRFYEQYFGPGTRLTVT.

V gene TRBV29-1 combines with J gene TRBJ1-2, with unresolved D. Germline loops: CDR1 SQVTM, CDR2 ANQGSEA. The CDR3 length is 11 residues. V was pared by 6 bases and J by 7 bases, with 12 bases between. CDR3 amino acids: CSVAPVGGYTF. The DNA of the CDR3 is TGCAGCGTCGCACCCGTCGGTGGCTACACCTTC.

This chain joins TRBV30 and TRBJ2-5; D remains ambiguous. V lost 0 bases and J lost 4, with 12 bases in between. Germline assignment: CDR1 GTSNPN and CDR2 SVGIG (reference sequence). The CDR3 consists of 14 residues. The CDR3, as DNA: TGTGCCTGGAGTGTTTTCACGGTGAGAGAGACCCAGTACTTC. This codes for CAWSVFTVRETQYF.

This chain uses TRBV5-4 with TRBJ1-2; TRBD1 agrees at 11 bases. The junction had 4 bases not matched to a gene; V was cut back by 1 base and J by 5 bases. Germline CDR1 reads SGHNT; CDR2 reads YYREEE (reference sequence). This CDR3 has 15 amino acids. CDR3 nucleotides: TGTGCCAGCAGCTTGTTAGGACAGGGGGCGTATGGCTACACCTTC. Translation: CASSLLGQGAYGYTF.

The V gene is TRBV5-1, the J gene TRBJ2-1, with TRBD2 as a possible D gene (6 bases). CDR1 is SGHRS, CDR2 YFSETQ, per germline. The length of the CDR3 is 14 residues. With 2 bases removed from V and 4 bases from J, the gap between germline ends came to 10 bases. CDR3 bases: TGCGCCAGCAGCTTAGGCGGGGAGTACAATGAGCAGTTCTTC. Protein sequence: CASSLGGEYNEQFF.

The rearrangement uses TRBV6-5 and TRBJ2-2; 7 bases are a match to TRBD2. The germline gives CDR1 MNHEY, CDR2 SVGAGI. This CDR3 is built from 15 residues. The V gene end was trimmed by 1 base and the J gene end by 6 bases; junction bases not matched to a gene: 5. The CDR3 loop is CASSYWRGRSGELFF. CDR3 bases: TGTGCCAGCAGTTACTGGCGGGGGAGGTCCGGGGAGCTGTTTTTT.

This rearrangement joins TRBV5-1 to TRBJ1-6, with D unclear. The CDR3 length is 15 residues. The V end was cut by 4 bases, the J end by 0 bases, with 8 bases between. Per the germline V gene, CDR1 is SGHRS and CDR2 is YFSETQ. In nucleotides, the CDR3 is TGCGCCAGCAGCCCAGGTAGCTCCTATAATTCACCCCTCCACTTT. This translates into CASSPGSSYNSPLHF.

The rearrangement links TRBV3-1 (or the pseudogene TRBV3-2) to TRBJ2-1, with D possibly TRBD2 on 6 matching bases. This CDR3 has 16 amino acids. Germline V gene data show CDR1 as LGHDT and CDR2 as YNNKEL (reference sequence). Trimming stripped 0 bases from V and 3 bases from J, with 12 bases between. CDR3 in DNA: TGTGCCAGCAGCCAAGATACGGGGGACCGCTACAATGAGCAGTTCTTC. Its protein product is CASSQDTGDRYNEQFF.

The CDR3 here is CASSYSTYLIGGSTDTQYF. The CDR3 DNA is TGTGCCAGCAGTTACTCGACATATTTAATCGGGGGGAGCACAGATACGCAGTATTTT. The chain recombines TRBV6-2 or TRBV6-3 with TRBJ2-3; 7 nucleotides match TRBD2. The CDR3 loop spans 19 amino acids. Germline lookup yields CDR1 MNHEY and CDR2 SVGEGT. V trimming: 0 bases; J trimming: 0 bases; junction bases outside the gene matches: 12.

The chain uses TRBV3-1 (or the pseudogene TRBV3-2) and TRBJ2-7; 8 positions match TRBD1. V was pared by 3 bases and J by 3 bases, with 7 bases of the junction left unmatched. The CDR3 covers 15 residues. From germline, CDR1 is LGHDT and CDR2 YNNKEL (reference sequence). In DNA form, the CDR3 reads TGTGCCAGCAGCCACCCTCCAGGGGGCATCTACGAGCAGTACTTC. It is translated as CASSHPPGGIYEQYF.

The chain is built from TRBV18 and TRBJ1-4, with 7 positions matching TRBD1. Germline CDR1 is KGHSH and CDR2 is LQKENI. This CDR3 has 19 amino acids. The V gene end was trimmed by 3 bases and the J gene end by 4 bases; junction bases not matched to a gene: 17. The CDR3 coding sequence is TGTGCCAGCTCACCCAGAACCCAGAATACCGGGACAGTTAATGAAAAACTGTTTTTT. It is translated as CASSPRTQNTGTVNEKLFF.

This chain connects TRBV6-5 to TRBJ1-1; possible D gene TRBD1, 5 bases. Trimming stripped 3 bases from V and 7 bases from J, with 18 bases between. Germline loops: CDR1 MNHEY, CDR2 SVGAGI. This CDR3 comprises 15 residues. The CDR3 reads CASSYMGRVNGEAFF. The CDR3 nucleotides read TGTGCCAGCAGTTATATGGGCAGGGTCAATGGTGAAGCTTTCTTT.

The CDR3 protein is CASSQDPRGKGGEAFF. Here the CDR3 DNA reads TGCGCCAGCAGCCAAGATCCCCGGGGTAAAGGCGGGGAAGCTTTCTTT. The chain recombines TRBV4-3 with TRBJ1-1; D is undetermined. The CDR3 has 16 amino acids. Trimming removed 0 bases from V and 8 bases from J, with 19 bases in between. CDR1 LGHNA and CDR2 YSLEER come from the germline V gene.

The V gene is TRBV18, the J gene TRBJ1-2; the match to TRBD1 covers 8 bases. Germline-derived CDR1 and CDR2 are KGHSH and LQKENI. Unmatched junction bases numbered 6, after V lost 3 bases and J lost 3 bases. The CDR3 runs to 15 residues. The CDR3 DNA follows: TGTGCCAGCTCACCTGGGGCAGGGGGCTACTATGGCTACACCTTC. The encoded protein is CASSPGAGGYYGYTF.

The chain uses TRBV7-2 and TRBJ1-3; possibly TRBD1 for D (6 bases). CDR1 is SGHTA, CDR2 FQGNSA, per germline. The ends were cut back, 0 bases at V and 2 bases at J, with 8 bases in the middle. The CDR3 covers 15 residues. CDR3: CASSLAGGAGNTIYF. The CDR3 DNA reads as TGTGCCAGCAGCTTAGCAGGGGGAGCTGGAAACACCATATATTTT. Looking up the rest from reference TRBV7-2 and TRBJ1-3 gives the full variable domain: GAGVSQSPSNKVTEKGKDVELRCDPISGHTALYWYRQSLGQGLEFLIYFQGNSAPDKSGLPSDRFSAERTGGSVSTLTIQRTQQEDSAVYLCASSLAGGAGNTIYFGEGSWLTVV.

V usage is TRBV27 and J usage is TRBJ2-7, with D possibly being TRBD1 (6 bases). V was trimmed by 3 bases and J by 5 bases, leaving 17 bases between them. CDR3 length: 15 residues. CDR1 MNHEY and CDR2 SMNVEV come from the germline V gene (reference sequence). As DNA, the CDR3 is TGTGCCAGCAGTTTGAGGCCAAGGGGGTCCCACGAGCAGTACTTC. The encoded protein is CASSLRPRGSHEQYF.

This chain links TRBV10-3 with TRBJ1-4; 7 bases match TRBD1. This CDR3 contains 18 residues. Germline lookup yields CDR1 ENHRY and CDR2 SYGVKD. V gave up 4 bases and J gave up 6 bases; unmatched junction bases: 17. The CDR3 loop is CAISATPGQLGGYEKLFF. The CDR3 DNA sequence: TGTGCCATCAGTGCTACCCCGGGACAGCTAGGGGGATATGAAAAACTGTTTTTT.